The source of this TCR beta chain is a study of T cells in Graves' hyperthyroidism and ophthalmopathy. Regarding the study as a whole: The model forecast ophthalmopathy, anticipating it by a median approximately 6.2 months before onset. Separating ophthalmopathy from stable hyperthyroidism was achieved by a 13 V-J model.

The CDR3 loop spans 15 amino acids. From germline, CDR1 is GTSNPN and CDR2 SVGIG (reference sequence). Germline trimming cut 7 bases from V and 2 bases from J; bases unmatched to any gene: 12. Amplification of TCR beta CDR3 regions used RNA as the template. HTBI primers drove first-round RT-PCR of the TCR CDR3. TCRdb processed the multiplex PCR reads anew with MiXCR; each CDR3 protein has one entry. The data show hundreds of thousands of distinct CDR3 sequences, more than 12% seen once. Patients having uncontrolled infection, another autoimmune disease, pregnancy or lactation were not included. Diagnoses were made from clinical symptoms, serum measures (thyroxine and TRAb), thyroid ultrasound and orbital computed tomography. This clonotype appeared many times. Its antigen is undetermined.

This receptor was obtained from a woman aged 50 to 65 with Graves' ophthalmopathy. Input material: blood. The chain recombines TRBV30 with TRBJ2-5; 8 bases are shared with TRBD2. The CDR3 bases are TGTGCCTCCACGCGAGGGACTAGTATACAAGAGACCCAGTACTTC. It translates to CASTRGTSIQETQYF.